A single sample gave rise to the 25 T cell receptor beta chains below, sequenced in a study of post-analysis software for immune sequencing data. For these receptors, no antigen is known. The TCR beta cDNA libraries contained unique molecular identifiers. One entry per CDR3 protein results from TCRdb running MiXCR on the PCR reads. The sample carries approximately 350,000 distinct CDR3 sequences, roughly 35% recorded once. Points from the study as a whole: When patients were compared with controls, 4 or 5 TRBV segments were more frequent, TRBV5-6, TRBV5-1 and TRBV20-1 among them.

Sequenced material: blood. Source of these receptors: a girl under 18 with multiple sclerosis.

This clonotype showed up just a few times. The rearrangement links TRBV12-3 or TRBV12-4 to TRBJ2-7; D may be TRBD1 (5 bases). The V and J ends lost 1 base and 5 bases respectively, with 12 bases between them. The CDR3 contains 14 residues. CDR3 in amino acids: CASSLGKGIDEQYF. The CDR3 region has the DNA TGTGCCAGCAGTTTAGGCAAGGGGATCGACGAGCAGTACTTC.

Only a few counts were recorded for this clonotype. The J gene is TRBJ2-1, the V gene TRBV14; 10 nucleotides align to TRBD2. The CDR3 loop spans 14 amino acids. Germline V lookup: CDR1 SGHDN, CDR2 FVKESK. V shed 4 bases and J 10 bases; nucleotides not matched to a gene: 7. CDR3 bases: TGTGCCAGCAGCCTAAGGACTAGCGGAGCGGAGCAGTTCTTC. Protein sequence: CASSLRTSGAEQFF.

Many counts were recorded for this clonotype. This sequence joins TRBV12-3 or TRBV12-4 and TRBJ1-2; TRBD1 might be the D (6 bases). V lost 5 bases, J lost 4 bases, and 11 bases lay in between. The CDR3 contains 13 residues. CDR3 amino acids: CASSPAGAYGYTF. Here the CDR3 DNA reads TGTGCCAGCAGTCCTGCAGGGGCCTATGGCTACACCTTC.

The V and J genes are TRBV9 and TRBJ2-2, with 7 positions matching TRBD1. Looked up from germline, CDR1 is SGDLS and CDR2 is YYNGEE. After removal of 1 base from V and 4 bases from J, the junction contained 7 bases not matched to a gene. The CDR3 runs 16 residues. The CDR3 coding sequence is TGTGCCAGCAGCGTAACCGGGACAGCGAGCACCGGGGAGCTGTTTTTT. Translated, it gives CASSVTGTASTGELFF.

The genes are TRBV6-5 and TRBJ2-1; unclear D gene. The CDR3 runs to 16 residues. Per germline, CDR1 MNHEY and CDR2 SVGAGI. Between the trimmed V and J ends, which lost 0 bases and 0 bases, there was a span of 9 bases. CDR3 nucleotide sequence: TGTGCCAGCAGTTACTCCACCCCTAGCTCCTACAATGAGCAGTTCTTC. Residues: CASSYSTPSSYNEQFF.

The chain carries TRBV4-1 and TRBJ2-1; D is possibly TRBD1 or TRBD2 (5 bases each). V gave up 0 bases and J gave up 10 bases, with 10 bases separating them. The CDR3 sequence is 13 residues long. Germline V gives CDR1 MGHRA, CDR2 YSYEKL. The CDR3 DNA sequence: TGCGCCAGCAGCCAAGATGGGGGTGGGGAGCAGTTCTTC. It codes for CASSQDGGGEQFF.

Only a few counts were recorded for this clonotype. No DNA is shown, since the ends of the CDR3 on it are uncertain; the CDR3 is the one TCRdb lists. The chain links TRBV29-1 to TRBJ2-4; the table's D gene call, TRBD1, was not cross checked with the DNA. The CDR3 length equals 20 residues, ends included. Germline V lookup: CDR1 SQVTM, CDR2 ANQGSEA. CDR3 loop: CSVDTEGNTIYFGEGSEQYF.

About this clonotype: At one end, the junction sequence differs from germline, possibly due to a read error. This chain joins TRBV4-1 and TRBJ2-3; D is unclear. Per germline, CDR1 MGHRA and CDR2 YSYEKL. The CDR3 sequence is 13 residues long. CDR3 loop: CTSSQGVGDTQYF. The CDR3 DNA follows: TGCACCAGCAGCCAAGGAGTGGGAGATACGCAGTATTTT.

This chain uses TRBV2 with TRBJ1-1, with D perhaps TRBD1 (6 bases). Looked up from germline, CDR1 is SNHLY and CDR2 is FYNNEI. This CDR3 comprises 12 residues. Trimming pared 8 bases from V and 1 base from J, leaving 8 bases between. The CDR3 sequence is CASEQGNTEAFF. CDR3 nucleotides: TGTGCCAGCGAACAGGGGAACACTGAAGCTTTCTTT.

In this sample, this clonotype turned up a few times. V gene TRBV12-3 or TRBV12-4 combines with J gene TRBJ2-1, with 9 bases lining up with TRBD1. The CDR3 has 14 amino acids. V shed 4 bases and J 8 bases; nucleotides not matched to a gene: 6. The CDR3 sequence is CASSSDRGGHEQFF. The DNA of the CDR3 is TGTGCCAGCAGTTCGGACAGGGGCGGCCATGAGCAGTTCTTC.

J is TRBJ1-6 and V is TRBV14, with D possibly TRBD1 on 6 matching bases. CDR3 length: 15 residues. The V gene lost 4 bases and the J gene lost 5 bases, with 12 bases spanning the gap. Germline CDR1 SGHDN, CDR2 FVKESK. Here the CDR3 reads CASSRGQTDNSPLHF. The CDR3 nucleotides are TGTGCCAGCAGCCGCGGACAGACGGATAATTCACCCCTCCACTTT.

CDR3 in amino acids: CASSLIGASSYEQYF. In DNA, the CDR3 is TGTGCCAGCTCGTTGATAGGGGCAAGCTCCTACGAGCAGTACTTC. This chain uses TRBV13 with TRBJ2-7; D perhaps matches TRBD1 (5 bases). The germline CDR1 and CDR2 sequences are PRHDT and FYEKMQ (reference sequence). The V and J ends lost 8 bases and 0 bases respectively, with 17 bases between them. The CDR3 extends over 15 amino acids. The variable domain in full, completed from reference TRBV13 and TRBJ2-7, reads AAGVIQSPRHLIKEKRETATLKCYPIPRHDTVYWYQQGPGQDPQFLISFYEKMQSDKGSIPDRFSAQQFSDYHSELNMSSLELGDSALYFCASSLIGASSYEQYFGPGTRLTVT.

The genes are TRBV28 and TRBJ1-2; the D is unclear. Per germline, CDR1 MDHEN and CDR2 SYDVKM. There are 12 residues in the CDR3. V was trimmed by 6 bases and J by 4 bases, leaving 9 bases between them. As DNA, the CDR3 is TGTGCCAGCAGCCTCCCTACCTATGGCTACACCTTC. Protein: CASSLPTYGYTF.

This clonotype was recorded many times. V gene TRBV5-1 combines with J gene TRBJ2-7, with 9 bases lining up with TRBD1. This CDR3 is built from 14 residues. The V and J ends lost 0 bases and 6 bases, in that order; junction bases with no gene match: 4. The germline V gene has CDR1 SGHRS and CDR2 YFSETQ. This chain's CDR3 is CASSLGTGAFEQYF. The CDR3 DNA reads as TGCGCCAGCAGCTTGGGGACAGGGGCCTTCGAGCAGTACTTC.

The chain joins TRBV4-1 to TRBJ1-5; D unclear. The CDR3 contains 14 residues. Trimming cost V 3 bases and J 9 bases, with 15 bases left between them. Germline CDR1 is MGHRA and CDR2 is YSYEKL. CDR3 in amino acids: CASSQAHGGWPQHF. The CDR3 DNA reads as TGCGCCAGCAGCCAGGCACACGGAGGGTGGCCCCAGCATTTT.

The chain joins TRBV14 to TRBJ2-3; possibly TRBD2 for D (5 bases). Per the germline V gene, CDR1 is SGHDN and CDR2 is FVKESK. This CDR3 contains 14 residues. Trimming cost V 9 bases and J 8 bases, with 21 bases left between them. The CDR3 sequence is CASRTGVDSGTQYF. CDR3 bases: TGTGCCAGTAGAACCGGGGTAGACTCGGGTACGCAGTATTTT.

This clonotype was recorded at least ten times. The chain has TRBV7-2 and TRBJ2-7; no clear D gene. The CDR3 has 12 residues. V dropped 5 bases and J dropped 2 bases, with 7 bases sitting between them. Per the germline V gene, CDR1 is SGHTA and CDR2 is FQGNSA. In nucleotides, the CDR3 is TGTGCCAGCAGCCCCCGCACCTACGAGCAGTACTTC. Residues: CASSPRTYEQYF.

The chain joins TRBV28 to TRBJ2-4; the D gene is possibly TRBD2 (5 bases). V dropped 6 bases and J dropped 3 bases, with 15 bases sitting between them. CDR3 length: 15 residues. Germline-derived CDR1 and CDR2 are MDHEN and SYDVKM. The CDR3 here is CASSPSPRDKNIQYF. In DNA form, the CDR3 reads TGTGCCAGCAGCCCGTCCCCCCGGGACAAAAACATTCAGTACTTC. Using reference TRBV28 and TRBJ2-4 for the parts outside the CDR3, the full variable domain is DVKVTQSSRYLVKRTGEKVFLECVQDMDHENMFWYRQDPGLGLRLIYFSYDVKMKEKGDIPEGYSVSREKKERFSLILESASTNQTSMYLCASSPSPRDKNIQYFGAGTRLSVL.

This chain joins TRBV6-1 and TRBJ1-6, with a weak D call TRBD1 (6 bases). The V and J ends lost 5 bases and 7 bases respectively, with 9 bases between them. Germline loops: CDR1 MNHNS, CDR2 SASEGT. The CDR3 extends over 13 amino acids. The CDR3 loop reads CASSTQGNSPLHF. The CDR3 coding sequence is TGTGCCAGCAGTACTCAGGGGAATTCACCCCTCCACTTT.

This clonotype has just a few counts. The J gene is TRBJ1-1, the V gene TRBV20-1; 8 bases agree with TRBD1. Looked up from germline, CDR1 is DFQATT and CDR2 is SNEGSKA (reference sequence). The ends lost 6 bases at V and 1 base at J; junction bases unmatched: 19. The CDR3 consists of 18 residues. In DNA, the CDR3 is TGCAGTGCGTTTTCACAGGGGGTAGGGGGGGGAAGGAACACTGAAGCTTTCTTT. It specifies CSAFSQGVGGGRNTEAFF.

There are a few counts of this clonotype. The gene calls are TRBV29-1 and TRBJ2-1; no firm D call. V lost 6 bases, J lost 10 bases, and 19 bases lay in between. CDR3 length: 13 amino acids. CDR1 is SQVTM, CDR2 ANQGSEA, per germline. The CDR3 nucleotides read TGCAGCGTCGGTACTTCCTTGAGGCGGGAGCAGTTCTTC. Amino acid sequence: CSVGTSLRREQFF.

The chain recombines TRBV5-1 with TRBJ2-7; D is possibly TRBD1 or TRBD2 (5 bases each). Germline V lookup: CDR1 SGHRS, CDR2 YFSETQ. The CDR3 runs to 15 residues. Trimming stripped 4 bases from V and 2 bases from J, with 16 bases between. The CDR3 here is CASSGTGTAAYEQYF. The CDR3 DNA reads TGCGCCAGCAGCGGAACCGGGACGGCTGCCTACGAGCAGTACTTC.

This clonotype was found a few times. This chain joins TRBV5-1 and TRBJ1-2; TRBD1 agrees at 9 bases. The CDR3 runs to 14 residues. Germline values: CDR1 SGHRS, CDR2 YFSETQ. V trimming: 4 bases; J trimming: 5 bases; junction bases outside the gene matches: 6. CDR3 coding DNA: TGCGCCAGCAGCCTACAGGGGGCCGGGTATGGCTACACCTTC. Protein product: CASSLQGAGYGYTF.

The genes are TRBV27 and TRBJ2-5, with D possibly TRBD2 on 6 matching bases. The CDR3 sequence is 14 residues long. In germline, CDR1 is MNHEY, CDR2 SMNVEV (reference sequence). The V end was cut by 5 bases, the J end by 1 base, with 11 bases between. CDR3 sequence: CASSIGGAQETQYF. The CDR3 DNA follows: TGTGCCAGCAGTATAGGAGGGGCCCAAGAGACCCAGTACTTC.

This clonotype was seen only a few times. This chain joins TRBV7-2 and TRBJ1-1; maybe TRBD1 (5 bases). Deletions cut 1 base from V and 10 bases from J, with 10 bases between. Germline loops: CDR1 SGHTA, CDR2 FQGNSA. The CDR3 loop spans 12 amino acids. The CDR3 is CASSLGAGGAFF. Here the CDR3 DNA reads TGTGCCAGCAGCTTAGGGGCGGGGGGAGCTTTCTTT.